This TCR beta chain was recovered during a study of T-cell reconstitution after alpha-beta-depleted transplantation in children. This CDR3 has 13 amino acids. The ends were cut back, 3 bases at V and 1 base at J, with 7 bases in the middle. CDR1 is SGDLS and CDR2 is YYNGEE in the germline V gene. This clonotype showed up many times. TCRbeta library preparation incorporated unique molecular identifiers. A single record per CDR3 protein comes from TCRdb applying MiXCR to the PCR reads. The profile covers 200,000 to 250,000 distinct CDR3 sequences, with about 11% appearing a single time and roughly 2.6% taken by the ten largest.

This clonotype was obtained from a human donor who donated a stem cell graft to a child with acute lymphoblastic leukemia. This chain uses TRBV9 with TRBJ1-1; maybe TRBD1 (6 bases). The specimen comprised PBMCs from the stem cell graft donor, sampled from the stem cell graft. CDR3 region: CASSETGNTEAFF. The CDR3 DNA follows: TGTGCCAGCAGCGAGACAGGGAACACTGAAGCTTTCTTT. The full variable domain, its missing parts supplied by reference TRBV9 and TRBJ1-1, is DSGVTQTPKHLITATGQRVTLRCSPRSGDLSVYWYQQSLDQGLQFLIQYYNGEERAKGNILERFSAQQFPDLHSELNLSSLELGDSALYFCASSETGNTEAFFGQGTRLTVV.